Presented here are 9 T cell receptor beta chains from one specimen sequenced in a study of blood T cell repertoires in COVID-19. The data were produced by immunoSEQ multiplex PCR, yet TCRdb's version contains in-frame clones alone and is incomplete. Found here are around 100,000 clones, 80% to 90% of them singletons; the top ten hold 32%. What was sequenced was peripheral blood. These receptors were taken from a woman of 80 years or more with acute or convalescent COVID-19.

This clone was observed a single time. V and J are TRBV10-1 and TRBJ2-7; 8 nucleotides align to TRBD1. The CDR3 runs 15 residues. CDR1 WNHNN and CDR2 SYGVQD come from the germline V gene (reference sequence). The ends lost 6 bases at V and 2 bases at J; junction bases unmatched: 9. For the CDR3, the DNA is TGCGCCAGCAGCCCCGACAGGGGACCTCCCTACGAGCAGTACTTC. Translating it yields CASSPDRGPPYEQYF.

The chain uses TRBV18 and TRBJ1-3; possible D gene TRBD1, 5 bases. The CDR3 contains 15 residues. Trimming removed 0 bases from V and 0 bases from J, with 6 bases in between. Per the germline V gene, CDR1 is KGHSH and CDR2 is LQKENI. CDR3 loop: CASSPPGGSGNTIYF. The CDR3 DNA follows: TGTGCCAGCTCACCACCCGGGGGCTCTGGAAACACCATATATTTT.

In this sample, this clone turned up once. This CDR3 reads CASSFGEGTQETQYF. The DNA of the CDR3 is TGTGCCAGCAGTTTTGGGGAGGGAACCCAAGAGACCCAGTACTTC. V gene TRBV28 combines with J gene TRBJ2-5; 7 nucleotides line up with TRBD2. Germline CDR1 and CDR2: MDHEN and SYDVKM. Losses at the gene ends were 3 bases for V and 1 base for J; bases not matched to a gene: 5. The CDR3 loop spans 15 amino acids.

The chain combines TRBV18 with TRBJ1-2; a possible D gene is TRBD1 (5 bases). CDR3 length equals 14 residues. The germline gives CDR1 KGHSH, CDR2 LQKENI. With 3 bases removed from V and 4 bases from J, the gap between germline ends came to 12 bases. CDR3 coding DNA: TGTGCCAGCTCACCTACCTCAGGGCGCTATGGCTACACCTTC. Amino acid sequence: CASSPTSGRYGYTF.

The rearrangement uses TRBV5-6 and TRBJ2-7; D is unclear. This CDR3 is 13 amino acids long. Deletions cut 4 bases from V and 3 bases from J, with 11 bases between. Germline-derived CDR1 and CDR2 are SGHDT and YYEEEE. In DNA form, the CDR3 reads TGTGCCAGCAGCCCCCGAAACAACTACGAGCAGTACTTC. This gives the protein CASSPRNNYEQYF.

The rearrangement joins TRBV10-3 to TRBJ1-1; D is undetermined. Germline loops: CDR1 ENHRY, CDR2 SYGVKD. There are 11 residues in the CDR3. V dropped 1 base and J dropped 7 bases, with 4 bases sitting between them. CDR3 DNA: TGTGCCATCAGTGAGTTCAGTGAAGCTTTCTTT. Its protein is CAISEFSEAFF.

The V and J genes are TRBV7-6 and TRBJ1-3; maybe TRBD1 (6 bases). Germline CDR1 SGHVS, CDR2 FNYEAQ. V lost 4 bases and J 0 bases, leaving 13 bases between the germline ends. The CDR3 totals 16 residues. The chain's CDR3 is CASSSPQGISGNTIYF. In nucleotides, the CDR3 is TGTGCCAGCAGCTCCCCCCAGGGGATCTCTGGAAACACCATATATTTT.

The chain joins TRBV2 to TRBJ1-3, with 10 positions matching TRBD1. Germline trimming cut 7 bases from V and 2 bases from J; bases unmatched to any gene: 5. The CDR3 has 15 residues. The V gene's germline CDR1 is SNHLY and CDR2 FYNNEI. CDR3 nucleotide sequence: TGTGCCAGCATCAGAGGGACAGGGGCTGGAAACACCATATATTTT. Translation gives CASIRGTGAGNTIYF. Full variable domain (outside the CDR3, taken from reference TRBV2 and TRBJ1-3): EPEVTQTPSHQVTQMGQEVILRCVPISNHLYFYWYRQILGQKVEFLVSFYNNEISEKSEIFDDQFSVERPDGSNFTLKIRSTKLEDSAMYFCASIRGTGAGNTIYFGEGSWLTVV.

V and J are TRBV7-2 and TRBJ1-6, with TRBD1 matching 9 bases. Germline CDR1 reads SGHTA; CDR2 reads FQGNSA. The CDR3 totals 15 residues. V dropped 4 bases and J dropped 7; count of bases not matched to a gene: 5. CDR3 in amino acids: CASSSTGTGNSPLHF. CDR3 nucleotide sequence: TGTGCCAGCAGCTCAACCGGGACAGGGAATTCACCCCTCCACTTT.